This T cell receptor beta chain appears in the sequencing data of a study of cytomegalovirus exposure and HLA in healthy donors. Study-wide results and caveats: TCR beta chains associated with HLA were, in a later analysis, more clonally expanded than equally common others.

60 Vbeta and 13 Jbeta primers were used in PCR. TCRdb's copy holds only in-frame clones and misses some; the assay was immunoSEQ multiplex PCR. The data show about 120,000 clones, with 80% seen just once and roughly 9.2% held by the top ten. This clone was recorded only once. What it recognizes is unknown. Trimming removed 7 bases from V and 4 bases from J; junction bases left unmatched: 5. This CDR3 region has 15 residues. Germline assignment: CDR1 SNHLY and CDR2 FYNNEI. Sequencing was done on a sample of PBMCs. The chain links TRBV2 to TRBJ2-7; TRBD2 agrees at 15 bases. This sequence was found in a female donor in good health and CMV-seropositive. The CDR3 DNA sequence: TGTGCCAGCACCGGACTAGCGGGGGGGCCGTACGAGCAGTACTTC. This encodes CASTGLAGGPYEQYF.